These T cell receptor beta chains were read from a single sample in a study of blood T cell repertoires in COVID-19. Produced via immunoSEQ multiplex PCR; TCRdb's table is partial and in-frame only. The table has approximately 210,000 clones, around four fifths seen once. The sample was peripheral blood. All receptors derive from a woman in her 70s with active or convalescent COVID-19. Each CDR3 is given with its conserved first and last residue. The D gene is left open where the match is weak. Size is stated for part of the rows, as once, few or many counts, or as a class when the clone is expanded.

d_call j_call v_call clone_size cdr3_nt cdr3_aa
TRBD1 TRBJ1-3 TRBV9 . TGTGCCAGCAGCGTCGGGACAGGGGAGACCTCTGGAAACACCATATATTTT CASSVGTGETSGNTIYF
TRBD1 TRBJ2-7 TRBV13 . TGTGCCAGCAGCTTAGCGGGACAGGACCTAACCTACGAGCAGTACTTC CASSLAGQDLTYEQYF
TRBD1 TRBJ2-5 TRBV7-6 . TGTGCCAGCAGCTTTGGGACAGAAGAGACCCAGTACTTC CASSFGTEETQYF
. TRBJ2-7 TRBV9 few TGTGCCAGCAGCGTAGAGGGATGGAGTAGCGGCGAGCAGTACTTC CASSVEGWSSGEQYF
. TRBJ2-1 TRBV4-2 . TGTGCCAGCAGCCAAGCCGCTAGAGATGAGCAGTTCTTC CASSQAARDEQFF
TRBD1 TRBJ2-7 TRBV12-3/TRBV12-4 once TGTGCCACCGCAGGGGGCTCCTACGAGCAGTACTTC CATAGGSYEQYF
TRBD1 TRBJ1-2 TRBV7-8 . TGTGCCAGCAGCTTAGGTGCGGCAGGGGGCAGTTTCTATGGCTACACCTTC CASSLGAAGGSFYGYTF
. TRBJ1-2 TRBV11-2 . TGTGCCAGCAGCCGGACTAATCAGGGTGACTATGGCTACACCTTC CASSRTNQGDYGYTF
TRBD2 TRBJ2-5 TRBV10-1 . TGCGCCAGCAGCCCGGGGCTAGCGGGAGAGACCCAGTACTTC CASSPGLAGETQYF
TRBD2 TRBJ2-7 TRBV10-3 . TGTGCCATCAGCGGACTAGCGGACTCCTACGAGCAGTACTTC CAISGLADSYEQYF
. TRBJ1-3 TRBV7-2 . TGTGCCAGCAGCTTATATGGGGGCCTCTCTGGAAACACCATATATTTT CASSLYGGLSGNTIYF
TRBD1 TRBJ1-1 TRBV6-2/TRBV6-3 . TGTGCCAGCAGTTACAACCGGGACAGAGAAGCTTTCTTT CASSYNRDREAFF
. TRBJ1-2 TRBV15 . TGTGCCACCTCACGGGGGAACTATGGCTACACCTTC CATSRGNYGYTF
. TRBJ2-7 TRBV5-1 . TGCGCCAGCAGCTGGGGGGTTAGCGAAGTTTACGAGCAGTACTTC CASSWGVSEVYEQYF
. TRBJ1-2 TRBV18 . TGTGCCAGCTCTCCGCCCCAACAGGGCAACTATGGCTACACCTTC CASSPPQQGNYGYTF
TRBD2 TRBJ2-3 TRBV2 . TGTGCCAGCAGTAGACTAGCGGGAGGTGGCACAGATACGCAGTATTTT CASSRLAGGGTDTQYF
TRBD1 TRBJ2-1 TRBV28 . TGTGCCAGCAGTTTACGGGAGACAGGGGGCTCAATTTCCTACAATGAGCAGTTCTTC CASSLRETGGSISYNEQFF
. TRBJ2-3 TRBV7-8 . TGTGCCAGCAGCCAGAGCCCGGGACTTATCCCAGATACGCAGTATTTT CASSQSPGLIPDTQYF
TRBD1 TRBJ2-7 TRBV3-1/TRBV3-2 . TGTGCCAGCAGTCAACAGGGGTCCTACGAGCAGTACTTC CASSQQGSYEQYF
. TRBJ2-5 TRBV11-2 . TGTGCCAGCAGCTTAGGGGCAGGGGCCCTGGGTGAGACCCAGTACTTC CASSLGAGALGETQYF
TRBD2 TRBJ2-3 TRBV3-1/TRBV3-2 . TGTGCCAGCAGCCCCACCGGACTAGCGGGAGTAGATACGCAGTATTTT CASSPTGLAGVDTQYF
TRBD1 TRBJ1-2 TRBV5-1 . TGCGCCAGCAGGAATCTACAGGGGGCGCAATATGGCTACACCTTC CASRNLQGAQYGYTF
. TRBJ2-1 TRBV5-4 once TGTGCCAGCAGCTTGGGCCTCCGGGACAATGGGAATGAGCAGTTCTTC CASSLGLRDNGNEQFF
. TRBJ1-1 TRBV29-1 . TGCAGCGCCAGAACGACTGAAGCTTTCTTT CSARTTEAFF
TRBD1 TRBJ1-1 TRBV5-4 . TGTGCCAGCAGCTTGGCCACAGGGGGCGCTGAAGCTTTCTTT CASSLATGGAEAFF
TRBD1 TRBJ1-5 TRBV7-2 . TGTGCCAGCAGCTTCAGGACAGGGGAGGGACAGCCCCAGCATTTT CASSFRTGEGQPQHF
. TRBJ1-2 TRBV7-6 . TGTGCCAGCAGCATCAGGGGTTCAGGCGTACACAACTATGGCTACACCTTC CASSIRGSGVHNYGYTF
. TRBJ2-1 TRBV2 . TGTGCCAGCCGTGTAGATGAGCAGTTCTTC CASRVDEQFF
TRBD1 TRBJ1-2 TRBV6-5 . TGTGCCAGCAGCGGGGACAGGGGCGGCTATGGCTACACCTTC CASSGDRGGYGYTF
TRBD1 TRBJ1-1 TRBV5-4 . TGTGCCAGCAGCAAGGGACAGGGGGCATCTGAAGCTTTCTTT CASSKGQGASEAFF
TRBD2 TRBJ2-1 TRBV19 few TGTGCCAGTAGTATAGAGGGGACTAGCGGGAGGGCCAAGAAGTTCTTC CASSIEGTSGRAKKFF
. TRBJ2-7 TRBV11-2 few TGTGCCAGCAGCATCCAGGGATACGAGCAGTACTTC CASSIQGYEQYF
. TRBJ2-7 TRBV6-5 once TGTGCCAGCATCGCTGGAGGGATCCCCTACGAGCAGTACTTC CASIAGGIPYEQYF
. TRBJ1-1 TRBV6-5 . TGTGCCAGCAGAACGGGGAACACTGAAGCTTTCTTT CASRTGNTEAFF
. TRBJ1-2 TRBV28 . TGTGCCAGCAGTTACACTAACTATGGCTACACCTTC CASSYTNYGYTF
TRBD1 TRBJ2-7 TRBV19 . TGTGCCAGTAGCCAGACAGGGGTCCCCTACGAGCAGTACTTC CASSQTGVPYEQYF
. TRBJ1-2 TRBV5-4 . TGTGCCAGCAGCGGAACAGGGGGCTACACCTTC CASSGTGGYTF
. TRBJ1-2 TRBV18 . TGTGCCAGCTCACCAAGGGACACAGGACGTGGCTACACCTTC CASSPRDTGRGYTF
. TRBJ1-4 TRBV6-5 . TGTGCCAGCAGTCACCAGGCGGGTGAGAAAAAACTGTTTTTT CASSHQAGEKKLFF
TRBD1 TRBJ2-7 TRBV5-5 . TGTGCCAGCAGCTTGTTAGGACAGGGGGGATACGAGCAGTACTTC CASSLLGQGGYEQYF
. TRBJ1-1 TRBV5-1 few TGCGCCAGCAGCTTCACAGTGAACACTGAAGCTTTCTTT CASSFTVNTEAFF
. TRBJ1-1 TRBV7-9 . TGTGCCAGCAGCCTCCCCACCCGAGGGGACTCGAACACTGAAGCTTTCTTT CASSLPTRGDSNTEAFF
. TRBJ1-6 TRBV19 . TGTGCCAGTAGTGCCCCCCAGAATTCACCCCTCCACTTT CASSAPQNSPLHF
TRBD1 TRBJ1-5 TRBV10-3 . TGTGCCATCAGCCCGGACAGGGCCCATCAGCCCCAGCATTTT CAISPDRAHQPQHF
. TRBJ2-5 TRBV6-5 . TGTGCCAGCCGCGGCGGGATCGTACAAGAGACCCAGTACTTC CASRGGIVQETQYF
TRBD2 TRBJ2-1 TRBV11-2 . TGTGCCAGCAGCCCCACCTCGGGGGCTAGCGGGGGAGCCAATGAGCAGTTCTTC CASSPTSGASGGANEQFF
. TRBJ1-5 TRBV2 . TGTGCCAGCAGTGAAGGCAGGGCGAACAATCAGCCCCAGCATTTT CASSEGRANNQPQHF
TRBD1 TRBJ1-2 TRBV5-1 . TGCGCCAGCAGACCCCTCCAGGGACAGGGTGGGGGCTACACCTTC CASRPLQGQGGGYTF
. TRBJ2-5 TRBV30 . TGTGCCTGGAGCTGGCAGAACCAAGAGACCCAGTACTTC CAWSWQNQETQYF
TRBD1 TRBJ1-2 TRBV19 . TGTGCCACTCGCAGGGGACAGGGGTACGGCTACACCTTC CATRRGQGYGYTF
TRBD2 TRBJ2-3 TRBV3-1/TRBV3-2 . TGTGCCAGCAGCGGGACTAGCGGCACAGATACGCAGTATTTT CASSGTSGTDTQYF
TRBD1 TRBJ2-5 TRBV5-4 few TGTGCCAGCAGTCAAGGGGGCCTGGAGACCCAGTACTTC CASSQGGLETQYF